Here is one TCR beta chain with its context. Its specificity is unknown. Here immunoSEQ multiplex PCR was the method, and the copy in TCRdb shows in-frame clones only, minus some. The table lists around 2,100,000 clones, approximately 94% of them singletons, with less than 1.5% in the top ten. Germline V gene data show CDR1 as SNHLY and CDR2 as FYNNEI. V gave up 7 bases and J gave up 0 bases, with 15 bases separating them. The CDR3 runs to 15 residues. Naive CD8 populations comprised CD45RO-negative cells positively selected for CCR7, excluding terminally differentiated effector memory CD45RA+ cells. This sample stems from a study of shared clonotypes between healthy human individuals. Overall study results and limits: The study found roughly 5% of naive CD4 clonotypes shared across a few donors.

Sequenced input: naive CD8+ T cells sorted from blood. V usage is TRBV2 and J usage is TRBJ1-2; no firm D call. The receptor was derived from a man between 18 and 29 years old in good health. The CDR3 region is CASTEGRITNYGYTF. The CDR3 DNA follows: TGTGCCAGCACCGAAGGGAGGATTACTAACTATGGCTACACCTTC.